This TCR beta chain was captured in a study of OX40 agonist ivuxolimab in advanced cancers. If patients had autoimmune disease history or systemic immunosuppression, they were excluded. About this clone: What it binds is not known.

General study points: Dose levels from 0.1 to 3.0 mg/kg saw CD4+ and CD8+ blood T cells expand clonally by week 6.

TCRdb's copy holds only in-frame clones and misses some; the assay was immunoSEQ multiplex PCR. The sample shows some 100,000 clones, just over 90% of them seen only once. The germline gives CDR1 SGHRS, CDR2 YFSETQ. The CDR3 has 14 amino acids. V was cut by 3 bases and J by 6 bases, with 14 bases left in between. V is TRBV5-1 and J is TRBJ2-3; weak D call: TRBD1 (6 bases). The source is an adult with an advanced solid tumor such as melanoma, head and neck, liver or kidney cancer. The sequencing used CD4+ or CD8+ T cells sorted from blood, collected in a trial of the OX40 agonist ivuxolimab. CDR3 bases: TGCGCCAGCAGCTCGGGGACATTTAAGGATACGCAGTATTTT. Its translation is CASSSGTFKDTQYF.